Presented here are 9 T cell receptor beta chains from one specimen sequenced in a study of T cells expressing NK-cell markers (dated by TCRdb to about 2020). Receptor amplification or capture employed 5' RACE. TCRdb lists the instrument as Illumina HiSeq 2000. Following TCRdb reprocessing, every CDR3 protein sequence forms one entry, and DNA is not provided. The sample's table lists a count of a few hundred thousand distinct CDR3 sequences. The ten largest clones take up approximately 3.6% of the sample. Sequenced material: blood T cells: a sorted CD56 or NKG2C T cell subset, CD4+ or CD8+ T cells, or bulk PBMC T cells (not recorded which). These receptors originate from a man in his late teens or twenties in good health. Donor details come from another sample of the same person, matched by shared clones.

This CDR3 is CASVNNWRSYEQYF. V and J are TRBV12-3 or TRBV12-4 and TRBJ2-7. This CDR3 is 14 amino acids long.

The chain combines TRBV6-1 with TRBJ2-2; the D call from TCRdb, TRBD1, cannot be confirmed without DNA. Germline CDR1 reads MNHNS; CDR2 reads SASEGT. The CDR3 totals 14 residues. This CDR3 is CASTHPRGTGELFF.

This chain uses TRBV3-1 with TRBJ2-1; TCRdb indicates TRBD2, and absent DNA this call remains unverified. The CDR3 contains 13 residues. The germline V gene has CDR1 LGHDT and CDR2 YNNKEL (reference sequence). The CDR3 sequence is CASLKRGDNEQFF.

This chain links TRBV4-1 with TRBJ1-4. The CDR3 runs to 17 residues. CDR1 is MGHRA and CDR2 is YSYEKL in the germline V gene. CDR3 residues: CASSQIVVGRIDEKLFF.

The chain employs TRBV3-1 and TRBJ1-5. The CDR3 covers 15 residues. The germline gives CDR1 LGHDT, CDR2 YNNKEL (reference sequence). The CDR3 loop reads CASSPSTVSNQPQHF.

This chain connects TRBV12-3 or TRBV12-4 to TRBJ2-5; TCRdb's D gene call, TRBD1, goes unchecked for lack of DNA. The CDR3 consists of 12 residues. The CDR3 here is CASSTGRETQYF.

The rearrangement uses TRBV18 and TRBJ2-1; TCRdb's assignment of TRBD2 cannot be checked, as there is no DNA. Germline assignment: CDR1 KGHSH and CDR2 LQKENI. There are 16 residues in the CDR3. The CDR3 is CASSQGGGRGGGEQFF.

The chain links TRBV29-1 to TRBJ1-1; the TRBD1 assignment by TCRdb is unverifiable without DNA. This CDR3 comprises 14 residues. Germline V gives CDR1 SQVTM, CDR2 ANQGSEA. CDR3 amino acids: CSVETRTGRTEAFF.

CDR3 sequence: CASSSRPWRADNEQFF. The gene calls are TRBV7-2 and TRBJ2-1; the D gene TCRdb calls, TRBD2, cannot be checked with no DNA. The CDR3 consists of 16 residues. Germline CDR1 SGHTA, CDR2 FQGNSA.